Listed here is a single TCR beta chain. The data belong to a study of blood T cell repertoires in COVID-19. For the study at large: Collection of acute and convalescent COVID-19 samples took place in the United States, Italy and Spain. The cDNA or gDNA used as material had been derived from T cells, B-cell-depleted T cells, or PBMCs.

Under the authors' procedure: Estimated nucleated cell counts came from reference gene primer amplification. Some clones are missing from TCRdb's copy, which holds only in-frame ones; the method was immunoSEQ multiplex PCR. V and J calls and clone size follow that table, whereas D and trimming were derived from the DNA. Of tens of thousands of clones detected, approximately 86% appear once; the ten largest clones hold roughly 7.4%. The CDR3 spans 17 residues. Germline V gives CDR1 SGHTA, CDR2 FQGNSA. The J segment lost 7 bases and the V segment lost 5 bases, leaving 18 bases of the junction unmatched.

This receptor was taken from a woman aged 65 to 85 with acute or convalescent COVID-19. Material: peripheral blood. The chain couples TRBV7-2 to TRBJ2-7; 9 bases match TRBD1. CDR3 nucleotides: TGTGCCAGCAGCCGCAGTCGCCCGGGACAGGGTTTAGGTGAGCAGTACTTC. This translates into CASSRSRPGQGLGEQYF.